The rows below give T cell receptor beta chains drawn from one sample of a study of blood T cell repertoires in COVID-19. Sequencing was performed with immunoSEQ multiplex PCR; in TCRdb, only in-frame clones are kept and a portion is missing. The sample has 60,000 or so clones, about 83% seen once. The specimen sequenced was peripheral blood. The receptor source for this set is a human donor in a cohort sampled during active COVID-19. CDR3s include the opening cysteine and the closing phenylalanine or tryptophan. The D gene is left open where the match is weak. Some rows have no size entry. The others give once, few or many, or a class for an expanded clone.

D gene: NA
V gene: TRBV4-1
J gene: TRBJ1-3
clone size: NA
CDR3 protein: CASSQEEGYSGNTIYF
CDR3 DNA: TGCGCCAGCAGCCAGGAAGAGGGATACTCTGGAAACACCATATATTTT

D gene: TRBD2
V gene: TRBV7-9
J gene: TRBJ2-7
clone size: NA
CDR3 protein: CASSLLSSSGSAEQYF
CDR3 DNA: TGTGCCAGCAGCTTATTATCGAGTAGCGGGAGTGCCGAGCAGTACTTC

D gene: NA
V gene: TRBV9
J gene: TRBJ1-4
clone size: NA
CDR3 protein: CASSPRGGQTNEKLFF
CDR3 DNA: TGTGCCAGCAGCCCCAGAGGCGGACAAACTAATGAAAAACTGTTTTTT

D gene: TRBD1
V gene: TRBV10-3
J gene: TRBJ2-3
clone size: NA
CDR3 protein: CAISGDSGLTDTQYF
CDR3 DNA: TGTGCCATCAGTGGGGACAGCGGACTCACAGATACGCAGTATTTT

D gene: TRBD2
V gene: TRBV7-3
J gene: TRBJ2-2
clone size: NA
CDR3 protein: CASSPGGGELFF
CDR3 DNA: TGTGCCAGCAGCCCGGGGGGCGGGGAGCTGTTTTTT

D gene: NA
V gene: TRBV28
J gene: TRBJ2-7
clone size: NA
CDR3 protein: CASRLPGYEQYF
CDR3 DNA: TGTGCCAGCAGGCTCCCGGGGTACGAGCAGTACTTC

D gene: TRBD1
V gene: TRBV29-1
J gene: TRBJ1-2
clone size: NA
CDR3 protein: CSVTRDSSNYGYTF
CDR3 DNA: TGCAGCGTGACGCGGGACAGCTCTAACTATGGCTACACCTTC

D gene: TRBD1
V gene: TRBV7-9
J gene: TRBJ2-7
clone size: NA
CDR3 protein: CASSLRTGPLVIEQYF
CDR3 DNA: TGTGCCAGCAGCCTTAGGACAGGACCCCTTGTAATCGAGCAGTACTTC

D gene: TRBD1
V gene: TRBV9
J gene: TRBJ2-2
clone size: NA
CDR3 protein: CASTGAQTGELFF
CDR3 DNA: TGTGCCAGTACAGGGGCCCAGACCGGGGAGCTGTTTTTT

D gene: NA
V gene: TRBV11-2
J gene: TRBJ1-3
clone size: NA
CDR3 protein: CASSFSQGALFTIYF
CDR3 DNA: TGTGCCAGCAGCTTTTCCCAAGGGGCATTATTCACCATATATTTT

D gene: NA
V gene: TRBV11-3
J gene: TRBJ1-2
clone size: NA
CDR3 protein: CASSLSQGRGGYTF
CDR3 DNA: TGTGCCAGCAGCTTATCCCAGGGGCGCGGTGGCTACACCTTC

D gene: TRBD1
V gene: TRBV5-4
J gene: TRBJ1-4
clone size: NA
CDR3 protein: CASSLGQGSNEKLFF
CDR3 DNA: TGTGCCAGCAGCTTGGGACAGGGGAGTAATGAAAAACTGTTTTTT

D gene: NA
V gene: TRBV3-1/TRBV3-2
J gene: TRBJ1-2
clone size: NA
CDR3 protein: CASSQDWGSHYGYTF
CDR3 DNA: TGTGCCAGCAGCCAAGATTGGGGCAGCCACTATGGCTACACCTTC

D gene: NA
V gene: TRBV14
J gene: TRBJ2-7
clone size: NA
CDR3 protein: CASSRGPGQVNEQYF
CDR3 DNA: TGTGCCAGCAGCCGAGGGCCAGGTCAGGTCAACGAGCAGTACTTC

D gene: NA
V gene: TRBV5-1
J gene: TRBJ2-1
clone size: NA
CDR3 protein: CASSSGPRGEQFF
CDR3 DNA: TGCGCCAGCAGCTCGGGCCCTAGGGGTGAGCAGTTCTTC

D gene: NA
V gene: TRBV29-1
J gene: TRBJ2-3
clone size: NA
CDR3 protein: CSVARDRSTDTQYF
CDR3 DNA: TGCAGCGTCGCACGAGACAGGAGCACAGATACGCAGTATTTT

D gene: TRBD1
V gene: TRBV6-4
J gene: TRBJ2-7
clone size: NA
CDR3 protein: CASSASGTGGVYEQYF
CDR3 DNA: TGTGCCAGCAGTGCTTCAGGGACAGGGGGCGTGTACGAGCAGTACTTC

D gene: TRBD2
V gene: TRBV5-1
J gene: TRBJ2-1
clone size: NA
CDR3 protein: CASGTSGHNEQFF
CDR3 DNA: TGCGCCAGCGGGACTAGCGGCCACAATGAGCAGTTCTTC

D gene: TRBD2
V gene: TRBV5-1
J gene: TRBJ2-5
clone size: NA
CDR3 protein: CASSSLAGEAETQYF
CDR3 DNA: TGCGCCAGCAGCTCCCTAGCGGGAGAGGCGGAGACCCAGTACTTC

D gene: NA
V gene: TRBV18
J gene: TRBJ2-7
clone size: NA
CDR3 protein: CASSQLAGDEQYF
CDR3 DNA: TGTGCCAGCTCACAACTCGCAGGGGACGAGCAGTACTTC

D gene: TRBD2
V gene: TRBV28
J gene: TRBJ2-5
clone size: NA
CDR3 protein: CASSHGLASETQYF
CDR3 DNA: TGTGCCAGCAGTCACGGACTAGCGAGTGAGACCCAGTACTTC

D gene: NA
V gene: TRBV7-3
J gene: TRBJ1-1
clone size: few
CDR3 protein: CASSPNAGRAEAFF
CDR3 DNA: TGTGCCAGCAGCCCTAACGCGGGGAGAGCTGAAGCTTTCTTT

D gene: NA
V gene: TRBV6-5
J gene: TRBJ2-3
clone size: NA
CDR3 protein: CATLRGTSTDTQYF
CDR3 DNA: TGTGCCACCTTACGGGGAACTAGCACAGATACGCAGTATTTT

D gene: NA
V gene: TRBV6-5
J gene: TRBJ1-2
clone size: once
CDR3 protein: CASLNYGYTF
CDR3 DNA: TGTGCCAGCCTCAACTATGGCTACACCTTC

D gene: NA
V gene: TRBV30
J gene: TRBJ2-7
clone size: NA
CDR3 protein: CAWSARGATYEQYF
CDR3 DNA: TGTGCCTGGAGCGCTCGGGGGGCAACCTACGAGCAGTACTTC

D gene: NA
V gene: TRBV14
J gene: TRBJ2-6
clone size: NA
CDR3 protein: CASRPVQGKANVLTF
CDR3 DNA: TGTGCCAGCAGACCGGTGCAGGGGAAGGCCAACGTCCTGACTTTC

D gene: NA
V gene: TRBV7-2
J gene: TRBJ2-4
clone size: NA
CDR3 protein: CASSPPARATSIQYF
CDR3 DNA: TGTGCCAGCAGCCCCCCCGCTAGAGCGACCAGCATTCAGTACTTC

D gene: TRBD2
V gene: TRBV9
J gene: TRBJ2-1
clone size: NA
CDR3 protein: CASSVSGGTSIYNEQFF
CDR3 DNA: TGTGCCAGCAGCGTCTCTGGTGGGACTAGCATTTACAATGAGCAGTTCTTC

D gene: NA
V gene: TRBV7-3
J gene: TRBJ2-1
clone size: NA
CDR3 protein: CASSVTSDDEQFF
CDR3 DNA: TGTGCCAGCAGCGTGACTAGTGACGATGAGCAGTTCTTC

D gene: NA
V gene: TRBV5-1
J gene: TRBJ1-4
clone size: NA
CDR3 protein: CASSPSLGGAGEKLFF
CDR3 DNA: TGCGCCAGCAGCCCATCCCTGGGAGGGGCTGGCGAAAAACTGTTTTTT

D gene: TRBD1
V gene: TRBV27
J gene: TRBJ1-2
clone size: NA
CDR3 protein: CASSPTGGNYGYTF
CDR3 DNA: TGTGCCAGCAGTCCCACAGGGGGGAACTATGGCTACACCTTC

D gene: NA
V gene: TRBV7-9
J gene: TRBJ2-5
clone size: NA
CDR3 protein: CASSLFGSEETQYF
CDR3 DNA: TGTGCCAGCAGTTTGTTCGGCAGCGAAGAGACCCAGTACTTC

D gene: TRBD1
V gene: TRBV28
J gene: TRBJ1-1
clone size: few
CDR3 protein: CASKPGQGNTEAFF
CDR3 DNA: TGTGCCAGCAAGCCGGGACAGGGAAACACTGAAGCTTTCTTT

D gene: NA
V gene: TRBV28
J gene: TRBJ2-2
clone size: NA
CDR3 protein: CASSSRARRSPGELFF
CDR3 DNA: TGTGCCAGCAGTTCCCGGGCCAGGAGGAGTCCCGGGGAGCTGTTTTTT

D gene: TRBD1
V gene: TRBV24-1
J gene: TRBJ1-1
clone size: NA
CDR3 protein: CATSNPRDRAEAFF
CDR3 DNA: TGTGCCACCAGCAATCCCCGGGACAGGGCTGAAGCTTTCTTT

D gene: TRBD1
V gene: TRBV4-3
J gene: TRBJ1-2
clone size: NA
CDR3 protein: CASSQADRGYGYTF
CDR3 DNA: TGCGCCAGCAGCCAGGCGGACAGGGGCTATGGCTACACCTTC

D gene: NA
V gene: TRBV6-6
J gene: TRBJ1-6
clone size: NA
CDR3 protein: CASSYSESSPLHF
CDR3 DNA: TGTGCCAGCAGTTACTCGGAGAGTTCACCCCTCCACTTT

D gene: NA
V gene: TRBV15
J gene: TRBJ1-4
clone size: NA
CDR3 protein: CATSREGWTVNEKLFF
CDR3 DNA: TGTGCCACCAGCAGAGAGGGGTGGACAGTTAATGAAAAACTGTTTTTT

D gene: TRBD1
V gene: TRBV7-8
J gene: TRBJ1-5
clone size: NA
CDR3 protein: CASSLIFRPGQGISNQPQHF
CDR3 DNA: TGTGCCAGCAGCTTAATATTTCGCCCGGGACAGGGTATTTCCAATCAGCCCCAGCATTTT

D gene: NA
V gene: TRBV5-1
J gene: TRBJ2-3
clone size: once
CDR3 protein: CASSFLSTDTQYF
CDR3 DNA: TGCGCCAGCAGCTTCCTAAGCACAGATACGCAGTATTTT

D gene: NA
V gene: TRBV9
J gene: TRBJ2-1
clone size: NA
CDR3 protein: CASSPSGVARGNEQFF
CDR3 DNA: TGTGCCAGCAGCCCCTCGGGCGTGGCTCGGGGCAATGAGCAGTTCTTC

D gene: TRBD1
V gene: TRBV9
J gene: TRBJ1-6
clone size: NA
CDR3 protein: CASSATGQGASPLHF
CDR3 DNA: TGTGCCAGCAGCGCGACGGGACAGGGGGCCTCACCCCTCCACTTT